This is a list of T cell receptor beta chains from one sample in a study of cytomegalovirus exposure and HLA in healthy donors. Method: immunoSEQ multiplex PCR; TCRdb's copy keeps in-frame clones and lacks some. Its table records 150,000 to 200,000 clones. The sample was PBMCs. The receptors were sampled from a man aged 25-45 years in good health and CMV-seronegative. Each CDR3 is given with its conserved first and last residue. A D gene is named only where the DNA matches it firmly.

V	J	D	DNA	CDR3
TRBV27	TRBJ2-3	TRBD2	TGTGCCAGCAGTACAATAGCGGGGGCGAGCACAGATACGCAGTATTTT	CASSTIAGASTDTQYF
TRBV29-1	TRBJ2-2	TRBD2	TGCAGCGTTGATCGGGGGGGAGTCGGGGAGCTGTTTTTT	CSVDRGGVGELFF
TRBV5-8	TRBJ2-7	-	TGTGCCAGCACCCACAGGAGCTCCTACGAGCAGTACTTC	CASTHRSSYEQYF
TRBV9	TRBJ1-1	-	TGTGCCAGCAGCATTTGGAGGGGTACTGAAGCTTTCTTT	CASSIWRGTEAFF
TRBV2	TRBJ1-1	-	TGTGCCAGCAGCGTCAGGGGAGTGACTGAAGCTTTCTTT	CASSVRGVTEAFF
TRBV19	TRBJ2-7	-	TGTGCCAGTAGTAGTTCTAGCTACGAGCAGTACTTC	CASSSSSYEQYF
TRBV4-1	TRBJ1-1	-	TGCGCCAGCAGCCAGGGGCCTGAAGCTTTCTTT	CASSQGPEAFF
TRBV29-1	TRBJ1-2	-	TGCATGGCTCCGGGCCGGGGAGGCTACACCTTC	CMAPGRGGYTF
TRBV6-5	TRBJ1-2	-	TGTGCCAGCAGTTACGGGCAGGCCGACTATGGCTACACCTTC	CASSYGQADYGYTF
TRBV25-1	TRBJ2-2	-	TGTGCCAGCAGTGAGCCAGGACGGGGGATCGGGGAGCTGTTTTTT	CASSEPGRGIGELFF